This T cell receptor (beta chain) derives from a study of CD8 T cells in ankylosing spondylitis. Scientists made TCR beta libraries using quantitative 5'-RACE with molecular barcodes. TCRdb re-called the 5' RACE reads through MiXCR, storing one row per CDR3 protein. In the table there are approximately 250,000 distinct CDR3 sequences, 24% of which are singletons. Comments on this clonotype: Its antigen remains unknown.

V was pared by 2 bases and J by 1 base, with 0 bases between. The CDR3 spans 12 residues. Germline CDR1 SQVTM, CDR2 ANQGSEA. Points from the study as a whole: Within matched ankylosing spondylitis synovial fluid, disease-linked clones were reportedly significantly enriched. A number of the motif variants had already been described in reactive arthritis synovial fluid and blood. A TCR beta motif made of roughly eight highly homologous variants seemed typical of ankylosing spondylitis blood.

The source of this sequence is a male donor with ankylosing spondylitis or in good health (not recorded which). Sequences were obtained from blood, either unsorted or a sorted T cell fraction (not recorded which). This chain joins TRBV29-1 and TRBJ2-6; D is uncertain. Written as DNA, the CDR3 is TGCAGCGTTGAATCTGGGGCCAACGTCCTGACTTTC. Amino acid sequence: CSVESGANVLTF.